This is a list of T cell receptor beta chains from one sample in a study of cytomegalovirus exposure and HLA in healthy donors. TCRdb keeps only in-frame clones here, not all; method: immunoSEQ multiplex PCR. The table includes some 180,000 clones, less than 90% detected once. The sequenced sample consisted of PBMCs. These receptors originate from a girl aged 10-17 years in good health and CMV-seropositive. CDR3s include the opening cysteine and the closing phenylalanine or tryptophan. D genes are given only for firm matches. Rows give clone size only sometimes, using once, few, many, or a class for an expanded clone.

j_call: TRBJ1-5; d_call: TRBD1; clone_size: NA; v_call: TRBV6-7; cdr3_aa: CASRPGTDSDQPQHF; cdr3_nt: TGTGCCAGCAGACCCGGGACAGACTCGGATCAGCCCCAGCATTTT
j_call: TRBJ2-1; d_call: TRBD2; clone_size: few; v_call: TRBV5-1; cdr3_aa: CASSLLAGVDEQFF; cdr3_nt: TGCGCCAGCAGTCTGCTAGCGGGAGTGGATGAGCAGTTCTTC
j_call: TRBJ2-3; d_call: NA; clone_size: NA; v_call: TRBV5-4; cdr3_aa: CASSPENPSGFADTQYF; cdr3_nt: TGTGCCAGCAGCCCCGAAAATCCCAGCGGTTTCGCAGATACGCAGTATTTT
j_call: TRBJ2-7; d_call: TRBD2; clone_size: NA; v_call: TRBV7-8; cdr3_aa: CASTLERTSGSGSYEQYF; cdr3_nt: TGTGCCAGCACCTTAGAGAGGACTAGCGGGAGTGGATCCTACGAGCAGTACTTC
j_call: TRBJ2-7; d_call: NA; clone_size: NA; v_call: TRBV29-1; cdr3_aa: CSVQDRGAGGVLYEQYF; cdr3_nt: TGCAGCGTCCAAGACAGGGGGGCGGGAGGCGTCCTCTACGAGCAGTACTTC
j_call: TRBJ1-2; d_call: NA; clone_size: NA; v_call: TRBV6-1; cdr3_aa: CASTPSGRDGYTF; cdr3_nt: TGTGCCAGCACTCCGTCCGGGAGGGATGGCTACACCTTC
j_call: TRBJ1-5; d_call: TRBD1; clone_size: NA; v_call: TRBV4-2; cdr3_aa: CASSRLLGQNNQPQHF; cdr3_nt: TGTGCCAGCAGCCGGCTTCTGGGACAGAACAATCAGCCCCAGCATTTT
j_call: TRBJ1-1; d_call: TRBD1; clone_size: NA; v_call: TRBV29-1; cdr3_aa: CSVGPRLRTGGPTEAFF; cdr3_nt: TGCAGCGTTGGGCCCAGACTTAGGACAGGGGGCCCCACTGAAGCTTTCTTT
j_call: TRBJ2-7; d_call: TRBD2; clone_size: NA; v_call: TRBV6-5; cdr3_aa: CASSYKREPPYEQYF; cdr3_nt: TGTGCCAGCAGTTACAAGCGGGAGCCCCCCTACGAGCAGTACTTC
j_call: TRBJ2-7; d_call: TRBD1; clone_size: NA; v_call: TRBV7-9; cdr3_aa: CASSSRDRGPKGEQYF; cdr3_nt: TGTGCCAGCAGCTCCCGGGACAGGGGGCCGAAGGGAGAGCAGTACTTC
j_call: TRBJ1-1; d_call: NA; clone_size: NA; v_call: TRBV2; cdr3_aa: CASSAVEAFF; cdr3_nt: TGTGCCAGCAGCGCGGTTGAAGCTTTCTTT
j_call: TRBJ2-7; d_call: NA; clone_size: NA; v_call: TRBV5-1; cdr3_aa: CASSSTPPSIEQYF; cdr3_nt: TGCGCCAGCAGCAGCACCCCTCCGTCTATCGAGCAGTACTTC
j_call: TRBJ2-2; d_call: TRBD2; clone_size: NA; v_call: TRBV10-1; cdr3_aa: CASSAGGTGELFF; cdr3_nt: TGCGCCAGCAGCGCGGGGGGGACCGGGGAGCTGTTTTTT
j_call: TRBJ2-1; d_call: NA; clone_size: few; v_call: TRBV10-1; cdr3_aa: CASSERGSYNEQFF; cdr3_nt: TGCGCCAGCAGTGAGAGGGGGTCCTACAATGAGCAGTTCTTC
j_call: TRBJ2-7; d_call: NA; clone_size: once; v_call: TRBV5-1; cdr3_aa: CASSSPGVYEQYF; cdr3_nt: TGCGCCAGCAGCTCCCCGGGTGTTTACGAGCAGTACTTC
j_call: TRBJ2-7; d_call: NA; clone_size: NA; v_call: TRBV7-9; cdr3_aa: CASRKDSPYEQYF; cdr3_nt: TGTGCCAGCAGAAAGGACAGTCCCTACGAGCAGTACTTC
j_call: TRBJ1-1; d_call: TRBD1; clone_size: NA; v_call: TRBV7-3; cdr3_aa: CASSPAQDRGLSEAFF; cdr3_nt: TGTGCCAGCAGCCCAGCTCAGGACAGGGGGCTTAGTGAAGCTTTCTTT
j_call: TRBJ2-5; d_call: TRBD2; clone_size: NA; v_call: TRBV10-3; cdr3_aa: CAISRGTSGSEETQYF; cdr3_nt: TGTGCCATCAGTAGAGGGACTAGCGGGAGCGAGGAGACCCAGTACTTC
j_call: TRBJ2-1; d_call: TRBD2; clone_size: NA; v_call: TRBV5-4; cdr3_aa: CASSRGGLAAAEQFF; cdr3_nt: TGTGCCAGCAGCCGGGGGGGACTAGCGGCTGCTGAGCAGTTCTTC
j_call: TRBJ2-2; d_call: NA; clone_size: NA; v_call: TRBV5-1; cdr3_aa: CASSWVRDTGELFF; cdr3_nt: TGCGCCAGCAGCTGGGTTCGGGACACCGGGGAGCTGTTTTTT
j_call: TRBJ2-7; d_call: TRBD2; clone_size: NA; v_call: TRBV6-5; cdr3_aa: CASSRGTSQGEQYF; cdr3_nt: TGTGCCAGCAGCCGGGGGACTAGCCAGGGAGAGCAGTACTTC
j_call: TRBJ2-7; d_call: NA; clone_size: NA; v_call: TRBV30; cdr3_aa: CAWSVGVSYEQYF; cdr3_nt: TGTGCCTGGAGTGTTGGAGTGTCCTACGAGCAGTACTTC
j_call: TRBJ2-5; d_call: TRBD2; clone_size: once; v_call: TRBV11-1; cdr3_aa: CASSSGLAGLRETQYF; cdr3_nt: TGTGCCAGCAGCTCGGGACTAGCGGGATTGAGGGAGACCCAGTACTTC
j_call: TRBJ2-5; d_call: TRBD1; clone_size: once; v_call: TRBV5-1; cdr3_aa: CASSLEQGRRETQYF; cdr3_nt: TGCGCCAGCAGCTTGGAACAGGGGCGTCGAGAGACCCAGTACTTC
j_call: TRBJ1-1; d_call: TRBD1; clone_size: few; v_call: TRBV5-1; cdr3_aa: CASSLEQGSNTEAFF; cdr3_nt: TGCGCCAGCAGCTTGGAACAGGGGTCGAACACTGAAGCTTTCTTT
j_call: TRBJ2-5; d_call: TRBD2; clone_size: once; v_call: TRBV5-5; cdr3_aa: CASSLGAGRALRQETQYF; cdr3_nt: TGTGCCAGCAGCTTGGGAGCCGGGAGGGCCTTGCGGCAAGAGACCCAGTACTTC
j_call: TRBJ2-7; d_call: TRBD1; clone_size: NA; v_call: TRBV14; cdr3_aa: CASSQRGQGNYEQYF; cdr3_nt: TGTGCCAGCAGCCAAAGGGGACAGGGGAACTACGAGCAGTACTTC